What follows are 10 T cell receptor beta chains derived from one specimen sequenced in a study of shared clonotypes between healthy human individuals. Data came from immunoSEQ multiplex PCR; TCRdb stores just in-frame clones and leaves some out. The sample has around 2.1 million clones, approximately 96% seen once. What was sequenced was naive CD4+ T cells sorted from blood. Subset denoted: CD45RA+ positively selected. The receptors shown here come from a young man in good health.

The genes are TRBV5-1 and TRBJ1-1; 9 nucleotides match TRBD1. V shed 4 bases, J shed 7 bases, and the junction held 8 bases outside the gene matches. The CDR3 contains 14 residues. Per germline, CDR1 SGHRS and CDR2 YFSETQ. The CDR3 DNA reads as TGCGCCAGCAGCAACATACAGGGGGCTGGTGAAGCTTTCTTT. It is translated as CASSNIQGAGEAFF.

This clone was counted a single time. The rearrangement links TRBV10-1 to TRBJ2-7, with 8 bases matching TRBD1. The V gene's germline CDR1 is WNHNN and CDR2 SYGVQD (reference sequence). V shed 4 bases and J 2 bases; nucleotides not matched to a gene: 7. The CDR3 spans 15 residues. The CDR3 DNA reads as TGCGCCAGCAGTGTTGGGGGGACAGGAACCTACGAGCAGTACTTC. It translates to CASSVGGTGTYEQYF.

Concerning this clone itself: A read error may produce the germline difference seen at one junction end. The rearrangement joins TRBV7-7 to TRBJ2-1, with 9 bases lining up with TRBD2. Germline assignment: CDR1 SSHAT and CDR2 FNYEAQ (reference sequence). This CDR3 is built from 13 residues. CDR3 sequence reads: CASSLGTSSEQFF. The CDR3 nucleotides are TGTGCTAGCAGCTTAGGGACTAGCTCTGAGCAGTTCTTC.

This sequence joins TRBV5-1 and TRBJ1-1; tentatively, D is TRBD1 (6 bases). The V end was cut by 0 bases, the J end by 8 bases, with 17 bases between. The CDR3 extends over 15 amino acids. Germline V gene data show CDR1 as SGHRS and CDR2 as YFSETQ. The DNA for the CDR3 is TGCGCCAGCAGCTTGGAGGGCAGGGGATCGAGGGAAGCTTTCTTT. Translating it yields CASSLEGRGSREAFF.

V and J are TRBV29-1 and TRBJ1-1; tentatively, D is TRBD1 (5 bases). Trimming took off 7 bases at V and 1 base at J, with 19 bases between the two ends. Germline CDR1 reads SQVTM; CDR2 reads ANQGSEA. This CDR3 has 15 amino acids. DNA for the CDR3: TGCAGCGCGCAGAGGGGATCCCTACCGAACACTGAAGCTTTCTTT. Its protein is CSAQRGSLPNTEAFF.

This clone was seen a few times. This chain links TRBV2 with TRBJ1-1, with D perhaps TRBD1 (5 bases). The V gene's germline CDR1 is SNHLY and CDR2 FYNNEI. Trimming removed 6 bases at V and 1 base at J, with 15 bases between. The CDR3 runs to 15 residues. DNA of the CDR3: TGTGCCAGCAGGCAAAAACAGGTTAAGAACACTGAAGCTTTCTTT. This gives the protein CASRQKQVKNTEAFF.

The gene calls are TRBV10-3 and TRBJ1-1; no clear D. Germline loops: CDR1 ENHRY, CDR2 SYGVKD. V was clipped by 3 bases and J by 7 bases, with 9 bases between them. There are 12 residues in the CDR3. For the CDR3, the DNA is TGTGCCATCAGTGATGGCCTTGTTGAAGCTTTCTTT. Encoded protein: CAISDGLVEAFF.

In the case of this clone: This CDR3 is also generated by other DNA sequences in the sample. CDR3 coding DNA: TGTGCCTGGAGTGTAGGAGGGCCCTATGGCTACACCTTC. Its protein is CAWSVGGPYGYTF. This sequence joins TRBV30 and TRBJ1-2; no definite D call. The germline CDR1 and CDR2 sequences are GTSNPN and SVGIG (reference sequence). The CDR3 has 13 residues. V lost 0 bases to trimming and J lost 4 bases, with 9 bases between them. The entire variable domain, with the rest obtained from reference TRBV30 and TRBJ1-2, is as follows: SQTIHQWPATLVQPVGSPLSLECTVEGTSNPNLYWYRQAAGRGLQLLFYSVGIGQISSEVPQNLSASRPQDRQFILSSKKLLLSDSGFYLCAWSVGGPYGYTFGSGTRLTVV.

The V gene is TRBV18, the J gene TRBJ2-7; D could derive from TRBD1 or TRBD2 (5 bases each). The CDR3 loop spans 17 amino acids. V was cut by 2 bases and J by 3 bases, with 20 bases left in between. Germline CDR1 and CDR2: KGHSH and LQKENI. The CDR3 nucleotides are TGTGCCAGCTCACCATGGGGCCATCGGGGAACGGGCTACGAGCAGTACTTC. It specifies CASSPWGHRGTGYEQYF.

The V call is TRBV5-1, the J call TRBJ2-7; 8 bases fit TRBD1. CDR3 length equals 12 residues. V shed 4 bases, J shed 6 bases, and the junction held 3 bases outside the gene matches. Germline V gives CDR1 SGHRS, CDR2 YFSETQ. The CDR3, as DNA: TGCGCCAGCAGCCCAGGACAGGGCGAGCAGTACTTC. Protein sequence: CASSPGQGEQYF. Full variable domain (remainder filled in from reference TRBV5-1 and TRBJ2-7): KAGVTQTPRYLIKTRGQQVTLSCSPISGHRSVSWYQQTPGQGLQFLFEYFSETQRNKGNFPGRFSGRQFSNSRSEMNVSTLELGDSALYLCASSPGQGEQYFGPGTRLTVT.